The clone carrying this T cell receptor (beta chain) was seen only a few times. This entry comes from a study of blood T cell repertoires in COVID-19. Study-wide context: Sites across the United States, Italy and Spain contributed samples from acute and convalescent COVID-19.

The germline V gene encodes CDR1 SGDLS and CDR2 YYNGEE. V shed 4 bases and J shed 2 bases, with 13 bases lying between them. There are 14 residues in the CDR3. Original data processing: Estimated nucleated cell counts came from reference gene primer amplification. Produced via immunoSEQ multiplex PCR; TCRdb's table is partial and in-frame only. Clone size and the V and J calls come from that table; the DNA yielded D and trimming. The sample consists of roughly 110,000 clones, roughly 83% of them appearing once. The source of this sequence is a woman aged 70-85 years with acute or convalescent COVID-19. Sequencing was carried out using peripheral blood. This rearrangement joins TRBV9 to TRBJ2-7, with D perhaps matching TRBD2 (5 bases). CDR3 region: CASSSRWEPYEQYF. DNA of the CDR3: TGTGCCAGCAGCTCCCGATGGGAGCCCTACGAGCAGTACTTC. Combining the CDR3 with reference TRBV9 and TRBJ2-7 gives the whole variable domain DSGVTQTPKHLITATGQRVTLRCSPRSGDLSVYWYQQSLDQGLQFLIQYYNGEERAKGNILERFSAQQFPDLHSELNLSSLELGDSALYFCASSSRWEPYEQYFGPGTRLTVT.